The T cell receptor (beta chain) under discussion was sequenced for a study of blood T cell repertoires in COVID-19. Only a few counts were recorded for this clone. CDR3 length: 15 amino acids. V was cut by 0 bases and J by 3 bases, with 11 bases left in between. The germline V gene has CDR1 LNHNV and CDR2 YYDKDF (reference sequence). As processed by the authors: Reference gene primer amplification yielded estimated nucleated cell counts. TCRdb's copy holds only in-frame clones and misses some; the assay was immunoSEQ multiplex PCR. V, J and clone size were drawn from that table, and D and trimming were deduced from the DNA. Among approximately 350,000 clones listed, about 90% were seen once.

The sequenced sample consisted of peripheral blood. The chain combines TRBV15 with TRBJ1-2, with D perhaps matching TRBD1 (5 bases). This sequence was found in a woman aged 18-35 years who had recovered from COVID-19. This CDR3 reads CATSRDPREDYGYTF. CDR3 DNA: TGTGCCACCAGCAGAGATCCCAGGGAAGACTATGGCTACACCTTC.